This T cell receptor beta chain was retrieved from a study of blood T cell repertoires in COVID-19. Turning to the study itself: Collection of acute and convalescent COVID-19 samples took place in the United States, Italy and Spain.

The table lists this clone with a count of one. Germline lookup yields CDR1 SGHTA and CDR2 FQGNSA. The CDR3 is made up of 14 amino acids. Trimming removed 5 bases at V and 2 bases at J, with 11 bases between. Assay used: immunoSEQ multiplex PCR; TCRdb lists only in-frame clones, some missing. The sample holds about 60,000 clones, 85% to 90% seen once. The sequencing sample was made of peripheral blood. The TCR sequence derives from a human donor with active COVID-19. The donor label of this sample is uncertain. The chain employs TRBV7-2 and TRBJ2-3; D is perhaps TRBD2 (6 bases). Written as DNA, the CDR3 is TGTGCCAGCAGCGTCGGGACTTACACAGATACGCAGTATTTT. Translating it yields CASSVGTYTDTQYF.